This T cell receptor (beta chain) was found in a study of identical twins (TCRdb year 2016). At the level of the whole study: To test whether fetal clonotypes persist, this study deep-sequenced TCR alpha and beta repertoires from monozygotic twins, from unrelated adults of various ages, and from cord blood. To rule out contamination, replicate twin experiments were performed at different times with different library preparation protocols.

In the case of this clonotype: The clone's antigen remains unknown. Base qualities are not provided; no much larger clone lies one nucleotide away.

Every donor was a healthy Caucasian. The protocol used for the library was 5' RACE. The listed sequencing device is Illumina HiSeq 2000. A universal primer binding site was introduced by template switching, and a unique molecular identifier was present in the final cDNA, enabling accurate counting of TCR cDNA molecules. First-strand cDNA for TCR alpha and beta chains was synthesized from specific primers in the conserved constant-segment region. To control for contamination, every cDNA library was double barcoded, receiving both a SMART-Mk sample barcode and Illumina barcodes. TruSeq adapter sequences along with Illumina sample barcodes were introduced in two successive PCR steps. Sequencing of the TCR alpha and beta cDNA libraries was done on the Illumina HiSeq platform using custom primers. The original methods were these. MiGEC processed the raw reads to extract unique molecular identifiers, while MiXCR was used to determine the CDR3 positions. Recombination models were inferred per individual with the repgenHMM and IGoR tools using an EM algorithm. Shared clonotype analysis was performed with the tcR package in R, normalizing sharing by the product of cloneset sizes. To study raw recombination free of thymic and clonal selection effects, out-of-frame nonproductive sequences were analyzed. TCRdb redid the processing of the public reads, applying fastp at Q25 and MiXCR, and retained in-frame beta chains. Each entry merges the rows of one CDR3 protein and shows their most common DNA and genes. TCRdb's processing, not the study's, gives the V and J calls here. The sample table shows more than 1.5 million distinct CDR3 sequences, and under 35% are seen once. Together, the top ten hold about 0.3% of the sample.

The investigation overall reported the following: A weaker excess of twin sharing was found in beta out-of-frame sequences because the signal-to-noise ratio was lowered by fewer shared sequences. Compared with coincidental sharing between unrelated individuals, out-of-frame TCR alpha sequences shared between twins had an excess of sequences with low generation probability. In monozygotic twins, out-of-frame TCR alpha sharing was systematically underestimated by recombination models, although the models agreed with sharing between unrelated individuals. Zero-insertion analyses could be partly confounded by invariant T cells such as MAIT and iNKT, although diverse VJ usage argued against such confounding for most clonotypes. Because the same donors could not be followed over many years, the conclusions relied on cross-sectional statistical analysis. Abundant cord blood beta clonotypes carried fewer insertions; young adult naive repertoires showed a weaker similar trend, while memory repertoires showed none.

The TCR originated in a newborn girl in good health. The sequenced material came from cord blood.

The CDR3 in this case is CASKKGARETQYF. The nucleotide sequence is TGTGCCAGCAAGAAAGGTGCGCGGGAGACCCAGTACTTC. The receptor chain draws on TRBV6-1 and TRBJ2-5, with the D gene too uncertain to name. There are 13 amino acids in the CDR3, from cysteine to phenylalanine inclusive. Left in the record is the CDR3 DNA by itself, 39 bases read in frame from the first base. V is cut by 7 bases and J by 5 bases, and the space between the germline ends is 14 bases. CDR1 and CDR2, per the germline V gene, are MNHNS and SASEGT.